This T cell receptor beta chain was identified during a study of yellow fever vaccine responses in identical twins. MiXCR, run by TCRdb on the RT-PCR reads, gives a single entry per CDR3 protein. The repertoire includes roughly 17,000 distinct CDR3 sequences, around 76% of them detected once, and about 2.5% sits in the top ten. Findings and limits, study-wide: After vaccination, twins' T cell response reportedly seemed partly convergent, partly personalized.

A word on this clonotype: Antigen unknown.

The CDR3 sequence is 14 residues long. Germline lookup yields CDR1 DFQATT and CDR2 SNEGSKA (reference sequence). V was clipped by 4 bases and J by 0 bases, with 10 bases between them. The receptor comes from a woman under 30 who received the yellow fever vaccine. Source: T cells from blood (PBMCs), unsorted or a sorted subset (not recorded which), taken before or after yellow fever vaccination (not recorded which). The rearrangement joins TRBV20-1 to TRBJ2-1; D gene unclear. CDR3 sequence reads: CSAMTVPSYNEQFF. The CDR3 region has the DNA TGCAGTGCTATGACGGTCCCCTCCTACAATGAGCAGTTCTTC.